The clone carrying this T cell receptor (beta chain) was observed a few times. As yet, its antigen is unknown. This CDR3 is built from 16 residues. Trimming removed 4 bases at V and 3 bases at J, with 19 bases between. Germline CDR1 LGHNA, CDR2 YNFKEQ. These data belong to a study of beta chain features in type 1 diabetes. Study results and caveats: PCR might favor shorter templates, equally in patients and controls. The naive, central memory and Treg TCRB repertoires looked more alike in patients than they did in healthy donors.

CD45RO/CCR7/CD25/CD127/CD95/CD27 staining was used to isolate CD4+ naive, central memory, regulatory and stem cell-like memory cells by sorting. Expressed TCRB transcripts were sequenced after all isolated RNA was converted to cDNA. Clones were sequenced by immunoSEQ multiplex PCR, and TCRdb holds only the in-frame ones, with some missing. Of 970,000 or so clones listed, around a sixth are singletons. The receptor comes from a woman in her late teens or twenties in good health. V and J are TRBV4-2 and TRBJ2-7, with D possibly being TRBD2 (7 bases). Sequencing was carried out using naive CD4+ T cells from blood. The CDR3: CASSPADRAGYYEQYF. CDR3 nucleotide sequence: TGTGCCAGCAGCCCGGCGGACAGAGCGGGGTACTACGAGCAGTACTTC.